The TCR beta chain described here comes from a study of PD-1 blockade in classical Hodgkin lymphoma. Study outcomes and limitations: Compared with healthy donors, newly diagnosed patients reportedly showed lower baseline TCR diversity.

Assay: immunoSEQ multiplex PCR; the TCRdb copy retains only in-frame clones and omits some. Of 8,500 to 14,000 clones in the sample, roughly 80% were seen once. With respect to this clone: Its antigen is undetermined.

Every patient experienced relapse after autologous stem cell transplantation, and brentuximab vedotin exposure varied. This CDR3 is 13 amino acids long. CDR1 is SGHRS, CDR2 YFSETQ, per germline. Trimming left V 3 bases short and J 4 bases short, with 10 bases between. The sequence came from a human donor with classical Hodgkin lymphoma. The chain employs TRBV5-1 and TRBJ1-1; the D gene is possibly TRBD1 (6 bases). The sample was peripheral blood mononuclear cells (PBMCs), taken at baseline. CDR3 region: CASSSGQGTEAFF. Here the CDR3 DNA reads TGCGCCAGCAGCTCGGGACAAGGCACTGAAGCTTTCTTT. The entire variable domain, with the rest obtained from reference TRBV5-1 and TRBJ1-1, is as follows: KAGVTQTPRYLIKTRGQQVTLSCSPISGHRSVSWYQQTPGQGLQFLFEYFSETQRNKGNFPGRFSGRQFSNSRSEMNVSTLELGDSALYLCASSSGQGTEAFFGQGTRLTVV.